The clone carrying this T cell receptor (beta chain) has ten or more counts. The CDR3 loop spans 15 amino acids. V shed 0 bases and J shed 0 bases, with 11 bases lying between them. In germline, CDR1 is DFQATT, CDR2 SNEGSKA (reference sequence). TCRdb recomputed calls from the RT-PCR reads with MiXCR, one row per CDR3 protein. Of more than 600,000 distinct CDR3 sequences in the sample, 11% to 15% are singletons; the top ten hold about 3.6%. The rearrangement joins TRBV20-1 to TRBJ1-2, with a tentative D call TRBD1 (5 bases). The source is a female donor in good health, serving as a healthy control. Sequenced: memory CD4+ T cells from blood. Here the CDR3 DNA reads TGCAGTGCTAGAGATCAAGGGGAAACTAACTATGGCTACACCTTC. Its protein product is CSARDQGETNYGYTF.